The 25 T cell receptor beta chains listed next were all sequenced from one sample in a study of cytotoxic CD8 clonotypes in ibrutinib-treated CLL. Libraries were prepared by immunoSEQ multiplex PCR; TCRdb keeps only in-frame clonotypes and omits some of them. The table shows more than 25,000 clones, with about 70% occurring only once. The source was PBMCs, collected after 36 months of ibrutinib treatment. The receptors were sampled from a human donor with chronic lymphocytic leukemia.

The chain joins TRBV7-9 to TRBJ1-2; D is possibly TRBD1 (5 bases). Germline lookup yields CDR1 SEHNR and CDR2 FQNEAQ (reference sequence). Trimming took off 5 bases at V and 5 bases at J, with 9 bases between the two ends. CDR3 length: 12 residues. The CDR3 loop reads CASSRGPYGYTF. CDR3 coding DNA: TGTGCCAGCAGCCGGGGCCCTTATGGCTACACCTTC. The full variable domain, in which reference TRBV7-9 and TRBJ1-2 provide the parts outside the CDR3, is DTGVSQNPRHKITKRGQNVTFRCDPISEHNRLYWYRQTLGQGPEFLTYFQNEAQLEKSRLLSDRFSAERPKGSFSTLEIQRTEQGDSAMYLCASSRGPYGYTFGSGTRLTVV.

The chain is built from TRBV30 and TRBJ2-7; 7 positions match TRBD1. V lost 7 bases and J lost 3; bases outside the gene matches: 15. The germline V gene encodes CDR1 GTSNPN and CDR2 SVGIG (reference sequence). This CDR3 has 15 residues. CDR3 coding DNA: TGTGCCTCGGTTCCACCTAGACAGGGAATCTACGAGCAGTACTTC. Translated: CASVPPRQGIYEQYF.

The V gene is TRBV6-5, the J gene TRBJ1-1; no clear D. V lost 4 bases and J lost 2, with 8 bases in between. Germline V gene sequence: CDR1 MNHEY, CDR2 SVGAGI. The CDR3 extends over 13 amino acids. CDR3 in amino acids: CASSSRPNTEAFF. In DNA, the CDR3 is TGTGCCAGCAGTTCGAGGCCCAACACTGAAGCTTTCTTT.

Only a few counts were recorded for this clone. The chain combines TRBV27 with TRBJ1-2; the match to TRBD1 covers 8 bases. CDR1 is MNHEY, CDR2 SMNVEV, per germline (reference sequence). J gave up 4 bases and V 6 bases, and 7 bases lay outside the gene matches. CDR3 length: 14 residues. The CDR3 loop reads CASSWTGWAYGYTF. CDR3 DNA: TGTGCCAGCAGCTGGACAGGGTGGGCCTATGGCTACACCTTC.

This chain uses TRBV7-9 with TRBJ2-3, with TRBD2 matching over 9 bases. With V trimmed by 4 bases and J by 0 bases, 11 bases remained unmatched. The CDR3 runs 18 residues. CDR1 is SEHNR and CDR2 is FQNEAQ in the germline V gene (reference sequence). The CDR3 DNA reads as TGTGCCAGCAGCTCGAGACTAGCGGCCTATCTCAGCACAGATACGCAGTATTTT. This sequence encodes CASSSRLAAYLSTDTQYF.

This chain connects TRBV5-6 to TRBJ1-1; D uncertain. The V and J ends lost 4 bases and 3 bases respectively, with 4 bases between them. The germline V gene encodes CDR1 SGHDT and CDR2 YYEEEE. The CDR3 extends over 11 amino acids. The CDR3 sequence is CASSDYTEAFF. The CDR3 region has the DNA TGTGCCAGCAGCGATTACACTGAAGCTTTCTTT.

CDR3 coding DNA: TGTGCCAGCAGCCAGGGTTTCGGCTATGGCTACACCTTC. This codes for CASSQGFGYGYTF. This rearrangement joins TRBV4-2 to TRBJ1-2; unclear D gene. The V gene lost 3 bases and the J gene lost 4 bases, with 9 bases spanning the gap. This CDR3 has 13 amino acids. CDR1 LGHNA and CDR2 YNFKEQ come from the germline V gene.

The chain is built from TRBV18 and TRBJ2-5; D is perhaps TRBD2 (5 bases). Trimming removed 2 bases at V and 2 bases at J, with 9 bases between. The CDR3 contains 14 residues. Germline V CDR1 and CDR2: KGHSH, LQKENI. The CDR3 nucleotides are TGTGCCAGCTCACCATCCGGGAATCAAGAGACCCAGTACTTC. It encodes CASSPSGNQETQYF.

The chain is built from TRBV6-5 and TRBJ2-7; perhaps TRBD1 as D (6 bases). CDR1 and CDR2 (germline): MNHEY, SVGAGI. The ends were cut back, 0 bases at V and 0 bases at J, with 12 bases in the middle. This CDR3 contains 16 residues. Here the CDR3 DNA reads TGTGCCAGCAGTTACTCGTTCGGGACAACCTCCTACGAGCAGTACTTC. It translates to CASSYSFGTTSYEQYF.

The chain has TRBV4-3 and TRBJ2-5; 8 bases agree with TRBD1. CDR3 length: 15 amino acids. V dropped 4 bases and J dropped 3; count of bases not matched to a gene: 7. The germline CDR1 and CDR2 sequences are LGHNA and YSLEER. This chain's CDR3 is CASSLRVTGEETQYF. CDR3 sequence (DNA): TGCGCCAGCAGCCTCCGTGTGACAGGGGAAGAGACCCAGTACTTC.

This sequence joins TRBV30 and TRBJ1-4; D call uncertain. Trimming took off 0 bases at V and 8 bases at J, with 13 bases between the two ends. Germline CDR1 GTSNPN, CDR2 SVGIG (reference sequence). The CDR3 loop spans 14 amino acids. CDR3 loop: CAWSVWNSREKLFF. The CDR3 coding sequence is TGTGCCTGGAGTGTATGGAACTCAAGGGAAAAACTGTTTTTT.

The J gene is TRBJ2-1, the V gene TRBV6-5; D unresolved. The CDR3 runs 11 residues. CDR1 is MNHEY and CDR2 is SVGAGI in the germline V gene. Between the trimmed V and J ends, which lost 2 bases and 9 bases, there was a span of 5 bases. In nucleotides, the CDR3 is TGTGCCAGCAGTTACAGTGGTGAGCAGTTCTTC. Amino acids: CASSYSGEQFF.

This clone was seen only once. The V and J genes are TRBV19 and TRBJ2-1, with a tentative D call TRBD2 (7 bases). Germline V lookup: CDR1 LNHDA, CDR2 SQIVND (reference sequence). This CDR3 is built from 13 residues. Trimming took 4 bases from V and 8 from J, leaving 12 bases between them. Written as DNA, the CDR3 is TGTGCCAGTAGTAACCGGGGGGCCGATGAGCAGTTCTTC. Amino acid sequence: CASSNRGADEQFF.

The chain couples TRBV6-5 to TRBJ2-7; TRBD1 matches at 7 bases. This CDR3 is 13 amino acids long. The J segment lost 6 bases and the V segment lost 0 bases, leaving 2 bases of the junction unmatched. Germline V lookup: CDR1 MNHEY, CDR2 SVGAGI. This chain's CDR3 is CASSYSGGLEQYF. CDR3 nucleotides: TGTGCCAGCAGTTACTCAGGGGGCCTCGAGCAGTACTTC.

The chain has TRBV4-1 and TRBJ2-2, with unresolved D. This CDR3 comprises 13 residues. CDR1 and CDR2 from the germline V gene are MGHRA and YSYEKL. The germline V and J ends were trimmed by 0 bases and 7 bases, with 6 bases remaining between them. The DNA of the CDR3 is TGCGCCAGCAGCCAAGAATTCAGCGGGGAGCTGTTTTTT. Amino acid sequence: CASSQEFSGELFF.

The genes are TRBV6-5 and TRBJ1-1; D is uncertain. The V gene lost 8 bases and the J gene lost 6 bases, with 10 bases spanning the gap. The germline gives CDR1 MNHEY, CDR2 SVGAGI. This CDR3 is built from 11 residues. The CDR3 DNA is TGTGCCAGCGTTGAAAAGGCTGAAGCTTTCTTT. Protein product: CASVEKAEAFF.

This sequence joins TRBV7-9 and TRBJ1-2; D call uncertain. The germline CDR1 and CDR2 sequences are SEHNR and FQNEAQ (reference sequence). V lost 4 bases, J lost 6 bases, and 12 bases lay in between. The CDR3 length is 13 residues. The CDR3 DNA reads as TGTGCCAGCAGCTCACTCCGAAGGGATGGCTACACCTTC. It specifies CASSSLRRDGYTF.

This clone has a handful of counts. This chain's CDR3 is CASSGEDATRGYTF. The CDR3 DNA reads as TGTGCCAGCAGCGGAGAGGACGCCACGCGCGGCTACACCTTC. The gene calls are TRBV7-9 and TRBJ1-2; D gene unclear. CDR3 length: 14 amino acids. With 5 bases removed from V and 8 bases from J, the gap between germline ends came to 18 bases. Germline V gives CDR1 SEHNR, CDR2 FQNEAQ (reference sequence).

V gene TRBV4-3 combines with J gene TRBJ2-5; 7 bases align to TRBD1. The V gene's germline CDR1 is LGHNA and CDR2 YSLEER. CDR3 length: 16 residues. With 1 base clipped from V and 1 base from J, the junction kept 6 bases outside the gene matches. The CDR3 nucleotides read TGCGCCAGCAGCCAAGTGCACCGGACAGGCCAAGAGACCCAGTACTTC. It specifies CASSQVHRTGQETQYF.

The chain links TRBV7-9 to TRBJ1-1; D gene uncertain. Germline loops: CDR1 SEHNR, CDR2 FQNEAQ (reference sequence). The CDR3 sequence is 13 residues long. Trimming took off 1 base at V and 4 bases at J, with 7 bases between the two ends. The CDR3 DNA is TGTGCCAGCAGCTTAGGGCAGACCACTGAAGCTTTCTTT. Residues: CASSLGQTTEAFF.

The chain has TRBV5-6 and TRBJ1-5; D unresolved. Germline loops: CDR1 SGHDT, CDR2 YYEEEE. V shed 3 bases and J shed 5 bases, with 12 bases lying between them. The CDR3 totals 14 residues. The CDR3 bases are TGTGCCAGCAGCTCCTTTCTCGGCTATCAGCCCCAGCATTTT. It encodes CASSSFLGYQPQHF.

This chain joins TRBV7-9 and TRBJ2-7; either TRBD1 or TRBD2 may fit D (5 bases each). V dropped 2 bases and J dropped 2 bases, with 13 bases sitting between them. This CDR3 has 15 amino acids. Germline V gene sequence: CDR1 SEHNR, CDR2 FQNEAQ (reference sequence). CDR3 protein: CASSLSGTGTYEQYF. DNA for the CDR3: TGTGCCAGCAGCTTATCGGGGACGGGGACCTACGAGCAGTACTTC. The full variable domain, in which reference TRBV7-9 and TRBJ2-7 provide the parts outside the CDR3, is DTGVSQNPRHKITKRGQNVTFRCDPISEHNRLYWYRQTLGQGPEFLTYFQNEAQLEKSRLLSDRFSAERPKGSFSTLEIQRTEQGDSAMYLCASSLSGTGTYEQYFGPGTRLTVT.

This chain uses TRBV7-3 with TRBJ2-7; D assignment may be TRBD1 or TRBD2 (5 bases each). The CDR3 contains 13 residues. V was shortened by 5 bases and J by 0 bases, with 8 bases between the two germline ends. Per the germline V gene, CDR1 is SGHTA and CDR2 is FQGTGA. CDR3: CASSPGPSYEQYF. CDR3 DNA: TGTGCCAGCAGCCCGGGACCCTCCTACGAGCAGTACTTC.

This chain connects TRBV19 to TRBJ1-5; D remains ambiguous. CDR3 length: 13 residues. The germline gives CDR1 LNHDA, CDR2 SQIVND (reference sequence). The ends were cut back, 6 bases at V and 2 bases at J, with 8 bases in the middle. CDR3 in amino acids: CASSRSGNQPQHF. In nucleotides, the CDR3 is TGTGCCAGTAGCCGAAGCGGCAATCAGCCCCAGCATTTT.

The V and J genes are TRBV6-5 and TRBJ2-2; D uncertain. Trimming took 11 bases from V and 3 from J, leaving 13 bases between them. The V gene's germline CDR1 is MNHEY and CDR2 SVGAGI. The CDR3 totals 13 residues. CDR3 residues: CASHRPDTGELFF. CDR3 coding DNA: TGTGCCTCCCACCGCCCTGACACCGGGGAGCTGTTTTTT.